Listed below are T cell receptor beta chains from one sample, sequenced in a study of PD-L1 blockade in urothelial cancer. Some clones are missing from TCRdb's copy, which holds only in-frame ones; the method was immunoSEQ multiplex PCR. The sample lists about 32,000 clones; 85% to 90% were seen once. This material consisted of PBMCs, taken around atezolizumab (anti-PD-L1) treatment. The receptors come from a man aged 50-60 years with urothelial cancer. Both conserved end residues are part of each CDR3.

j_call cdr3_length v_call cdr3_aa
TRBJ2-7 10 TRBV30 CAWGGVEQYF
TRBJ2-5 13 TRBV15 CATGSGVVETQYF
TRBJ2-3 11 TRBV20-1 CSAGLADTQYF
TRBJ1-5 15 TRBV27 CASKNRGSPDQPQHF
TRBJ2-1 17 TRBV9 CASSSPGTGGFLHEQFF
TRBJ1-1 15 TRBV28 CASSFRQGAPTEAFF
TRBJ2-3 16 TRBV5-5 CASSFPGHSSTDTQYF
TRBJ1-6 15 TRBV6-5 CASSMLGQNNSPLHF
TRBJ1-2 13 TRBV7-8 CASSLDRVYGYTF
TRBJ2-1 16 TRBV7-9 CASSLAGTSVNNEQFF
TRBJ2-5 19 TRBV11-2 CASSLPRKSGAGSGETQYF
TRBJ1-2 12 TRBV7-2 CASSLPYRGYTF
TRBJ1-6 16 TRBV5-6 CASSTYRVSDNSPLHF
TRBJ2-5 15 TRBV29-1 CSVNPSIGGTTTQYF
TRBJ2-7 15 TRBV21-1 CASSKRREGIYEQYF
TRBJ2-2 14 TRBV9 CASSSGQNTGELFF
TRBJ1-1 16 TRBV13 CASSLGQDRGNTEAFF
TRBJ1-2 14 TRBV7-2 CASSFLTGEGGYTF
TRBJ2-1 16 TRBV14 CASSPLSASSYNEQFF